The 27 T cell receptor beta chains given below trace back to one sample, sequenced in a study of T cells in narcolepsy. Using immunoSEQ multiplex PCR, the repertoire was profiled, and TCRdb retains in-frame clones only, with some absent. The sample yields about 27,000 clones, around nine tenths seen once. Sequencing was done on a sample of CD45RA- memory CD4+ T cells from PBMCs. All receptors come from a human donor with narcolepsy.

V usage is TRBV5-6 and J usage is TRBJ1-5; the D gene is possibly TRBD1 (6 bases). The germline V and J ends were trimmed by 2 bases and 6 bases, with 15 bases remaining between them. Germline loops: CDR1 SGHDT, CDR2 YYEEEE. The CDR3 is 15 residues long. CDR3 coding DNA: TGTGCCAGCAGCTTTGGCGGACAGTCCCGTCAGCCCCAGCATTTT. Amino acid sequence: CASSFGGQSRQPQHF.

The J gene is TRBJ2-3, the V gene TRBV10-3, with D possibly being TRBD2 (7 bases). The V gene's germline CDR1 is ENHRY and CDR2 SYGVKD. This CDR3 comprises 16 residues. V was cut by 3 bases and J by 3 bases, with 16 bases left in between. In DNA, the CDR3 is TGTGCCATCAGTGATGGGGTACAGGGAGGGACAGATACGCAGTATTTT. This gives the protein CAISDGVQGGTDTQYF.

This sequence joins TRBV7-2 and TRBJ2-2, with TRBD1 as a possible D gene (5 bases). CDR3 length: 14 amino acids. Germline-derived CDR1 and CDR2 are SGHTA and FQGNSA. Trimming removed 4 bases from V and 3 bases from J, with 9 bases in between. Here the CDR3 reads CASSWGQYTGELFF. CDR3 sequence (DNA): TGTGCCAGCAGCTGGGGCCAATACACCGGGGAGCTGTTTTTT. Full variable domain (outside the CDR3, taken from reference TRBV7-2 and TRBJ2-2): GAGVSQSPSNKVTEKGKDVELRCDPISGHTALYWYRQSLGQGLEFLIYFQGNSAPDKSGLPSDRFSAERTGGSVSTLTIQRTQQEDSAVYLCASSWGQYTGELFFGEGSRLTVL.

The chain joins TRBV27 to TRBJ1-1, with 10 nucleotides matching TRBD1. The germline CDR1 and CDR2 sequences are MNHEY and SMNVEV (reference sequence). The CDR3 contains 18 residues. Trimming at V came to 5 bases and at J to 4 bases, leaving 16 bases not matched to a gene. CDR3 DNA sequence: TGTGCCAGCAGTCCCTATATCCCTCGACAGGGGGCGGCCACTGAAGCTTTCTTT. Amino acids: CASSPYIPRQGAATEAFF.

V is TRBV6-5 and J is TRBJ2-7; weak D call: TRBD1 (5 bases). CDR3 length equals 15 residues. The V end was cut by 0 bases, the J end by 1 base, with 10 bases between. The V gene's germline CDR1 is MNHEY and CDR2 SVGAGI. CDR3: CASSYSPRESYEQYV. Written as DNA, the CDR3 is TGTGCCAGCAGTTACTCGCCCAGGGAATCCTACGAGCAGTACGTC.

The J gene is TRBJ1-2, the V gene TRBV29-1; the match to TRBD1 covers 7 bases. This CDR3 has 12 amino acids. In germline, CDR1 is SQVTM, CDR2 ANQGSEA. The trim removed 7 bases at V and 8 bases at J, leaving 10 bases unmatched. CDR3 loop: CSGDRQGGGYTF. The CDR3 nucleotides are TGCAGCGGCGACAGACAGGGAGGAGGCTACACCTTC.

The chain couples TRBV19 to TRBJ2-4; 7 bases align to TRBD1. V dropped 10 bases and J dropped 10; count of bases not matched to a gene: 13. Germline assignment: CDR1 LNHDA and CDR2 SQIVND (reference sequence). The CDR3 extends over 13 amino acids. The CDR3 DNA reads as TGTGCCACAAAGGGAGAGACAGGGCCGATTCAGTACTTC. As protein: CATKGETGPIQYF.

This clone turned up a few times. The chain employs TRBV19 and TRBJ2-5; the D gene is possibly TRBD2 (5 bases). V was shortened by 5 bases and J by 5 bases, with 12 bases between the two germline ends. The V gene's germline CDR1 is LNHDA and CDR2 SQIVND (reference sequence). The CDR3 covers 13 residues. CDR3 loop: CASSRWETETQYF. Written as DNA, the CDR3 is TGTGCCAGTAGTCGATGGGAGACTGAGACCCAGTACTTC.

This rearrangement joins TRBV5-4 to TRBJ2-1, with a possible D match to TRBD1 (5 bases). V was shortened by 1 base and J by 6 bases, with 14 bases between the two germline ends. The CDR3 runs to 15 residues. Germline V CDR1 and CDR2: SGHNT, YYREEE (reference sequence). The chain's CDR3 is CASSLKGIVVNEQFF. The CDR3 nucleotides are TGTGCCAGCAGCTTGAAGGGGATCGTCGTCAATGAGCAGTTCTTC.

This clone showed up just a few times. The chain carries TRBV5-5 and TRBJ1-1; 7 nucleotides agree with TRBD1. Germline-derived CDR1 and CDR2 are SGHKS and YYEKEE (reference sequence). V gave up 4 bases and J gave up 1 base; unmatched junction bases: 1. CDR3 length: 13 residues. The CDR3 DNA follows: TGTGCCAGCAGCCGACAGGGGAACACTGAAGCTTTCTTT. Translated: CASSRQGNTEAFF.

The CDR3 sequence: CASSQGTSSGNTIYF. CDR3 coding DNA: TGCGCCAGCAGCCAGGGGACAAGCTCTGGAAACACCATATATTTT. The V and J genes are TRBV5-1 and TRBJ1-3, with D possibly being TRBD1 (6 bases). Trimming pared 4 bases from V and 0 bases from J, leaving 11 bases between. Germline CDR1 SGHRS, CDR2 YFSETQ. The CDR3 extends over 15 amino acids. Full variable domain (rest looked up from reference TRBV5-1 and TRBJ1-3): KAGVTQTPRYLIKTRGQQVTLSCSPISGHRSVSWYQQTPGQGLQFLFEYFSETQRNKGNFPGRFSGRQFSNSRSEMNVSTLELGDSALYLCASSQGTSSGNTIYFGEGSWLTVV.

The chain recombines TRBV6-5 with TRBJ1-3; weak D call: TRBD1 (5 bases). V was cut by 5 bases and J by 0 bases, with 8 bases left in between. Germline V gene sequence: CDR1 MNHEY, CDR2 SVGAGI. There are 14 residues in the CDR3. The CDR3 DNA reads as TGTGCCAGCAGTCAGGGCCTCTCTGGAAACACCATATATTTT. Its translation: CASSQGLSGNTIYF.

The chain combines TRBV5-1 with TRBJ2-6, with D unclear. CDR3 size: 15 residues. Per germline, CDR1 SGHRS and CDR2 YFSETQ. Trimming removed 5 bases at V and 1 base at J, with 10 bases between. CDR3 in amino acids: CASRTDISGANVLTF. CDR3 nucleotide sequence: TGCGCCAGCAGGACTGATATTTCTGGGGCCAACGTCCTGACTTTC.

This rearrangement joins TRBV15 to TRBJ2-7; D could derive from TRBD1 or TRBD2 (5 bases each). Trimming shortened V by 1 base and J by 4 bases, and 11 bases separated the two germline ends. CDR1 is LNHNV and CDR2 is YYDKDF in the germline V gene (reference sequence). This CDR3 has 14 amino acids. CDR3 nucleotide sequence: TGTGCCACCAGCAGAGGGGACCTAACATACGAGCAGTACTTC. Its protein product is CATSRGDLTYEQYF.

This clone showed up just a few times. V gene TRBV5-5 combines with J gene TRBJ1-1, with D hard to call. The V gene lost 0 bases and the J gene lost 5 bases, with 8 bases spanning the gap. This CDR3 is built from 13 residues. The germline V gene encodes CDR1 SGHKS and CDR2 YYEKEE (reference sequence). The DNA for the CDR3 is TGTGCCAGCAGCTTGGAAGGGCCGACTGAAGCTTTCTTT. Translating gives CASSLEGPTEAFF. The variable domain in full, completed from reference TRBV5-5 and TRBJ1-1, reads DAGVTQSPTHLIKTRGQQVTLRCSPISGHKSVSWYQQVLGQGPQFIFQYYEKEERGRGNFPDRFSARQFPNYSSELNVNALLLGDSALYLCASSLEGPTEAFFGQGTRLTVV.

V and J are TRBV19 and TRBJ2-5; TRBD1 matches at 8 bases. V lost 6 bases and J lost 4; bases outside the gene matches: 4. The CDR3 runs to 13 residues. Per germline, CDR1 LNHDA and CDR2 SQIVND (reference sequence). The CDR3 spells CASRDRVGETQYF. For the CDR3, the DNA is TGTGCCAGTAGGGACAGGGTCGGAGAGACCCAGTACTTC.

The chain is built from TRBV4-1 and TRBJ1-1; D is unclear. The length of the CDR3 is 16 residues. Looked up from germline, CDR1 is MGHRA and CDR2 is YSYEKL. Trimming removed 4 bases at V and 0 bases at J, with 15 bases between. DNA of the CDR3: TGCGCCAGCAGCCCATCCGGGTTGCAGATGAACACTGAAGCTTTCTTT. It codes for CASSPSGLQMNTEAFF.

The rearrangement links TRBV27 to TRBJ1-6; 10 positions agree with TRBD1. Germline V CDR1 and CDR2: MNHEY, SMNVEV (reference sequence). Unmatched junction bases numbered 6, after V lost 6 bases and J lost 10 bases. The CDR3 runs 14 residues. The CDR3 DNA reads TGTGCCAGCAGCCTGACAGGGGGCGGGTCACCCCTCCACTTT. Translated, it gives CASSLTGGGSPLHF.

V usage is TRBV5-1 and J usage is TRBJ1-2; no clear D gene. Trimming stripped 4 bases from V and 0 bases from J, with 7 bases between. Germline V CDR1 and CDR2: SGHRS, YFSETQ. CDR3 size: 13 residues. For the CDR3, the DNA is TGCGCCAGCAGCCTACCGACTAACTATGGCTACACCTTC. Amino acids: CASSLPTNYGYTF.

The chain couples TRBV6-1 to TRBJ1-4; D remains ambiguous. Germline CDR1 reads MNHNS; CDR2 reads SASEGT. V lost 3 bases, J lost 5 bases, and 4 bases lay in between. There are 12 residues in the CDR3. CDR3 DNA: TGTGCCAGCAGTGAGGGGAATGAAAAACTGTTTTTT. It translates to CASSEGNEKLFF.

The genes are TRBV18 and TRBJ1-3; no reliable D call. Per the germline V gene, CDR1 is KGHSH and CDR2 is LQKENI. V lost 4 bases and J lost 0, with 10 bases in between. There are 15 residues in the CDR3. The CDR3 spells CASSLSRDSGNTIYF. The CDR3, as DNA: TGTGCCAGCTCACTATCGCGGGACTCTGGAAACACCATATATTTT.

This chain links TRBV4-1 with TRBJ2-1, with 9 nucleotides matching TRBD1. There are 14 residues in the CDR3. CDR1 is MGHRA, CDR2 YSYEKL, per germline. Trimming at V came to 1 base and at J to 9 bases, leaving 4 bases not matched to a gene. This chain's CDR3 is CASSQGDRVSEQFF. CDR3 in DNA: TGCGCCAGCAGCCAAGGGGACAGGGTGAGTGAGCAGTTCTTC.

The CDR3 region has the DNA TGTGCCAGTAGTAATATTTGGGATACGCAGTATTTT. Protein sequence: CASSNIWDTQYF. The chain uses TRBV19 and TRBJ2-3; no definite D call. Germline V gene sequence: CDR1 LNHDA, CDR2 SQIVND (reference sequence). This CDR3 is built from 12 residues. V was clipped by 4 bases and J by 6 bases, with 8 bases between them. The variable domain in full, with the rest retrieved from reference TRBV19 and TRBJ2-3, is DGGITQSPKYLFRKEGQNVTLSCEQNLNHDAMYWYRQDPGQGLRLIYYSQIVNDFQKGDIAEGYSVSREKKESFPLTVTSAQKNPTAFYLCASSNIWDTQYFGPGTRLTVL.

This sequence joins TRBV6-1 and TRBJ1-2; D is unresolved. Germline values: CDR1 MNHNS, CDR2 SASEGT. The CDR3 covers 11 residues. The V and J ends lost 3 bases and 4 bases respectively, with 3 bases between them. The CDR3 DNA reads TGTGCCAGCAGTGACAGCTATGGCTACACCTTC. This gives the protein CASSDSYGYTF.

This clone is a singleton in its sample. This chain joins TRBV4-2 and TRBJ1-1, with D perhaps TRBD1 (6 bases). In germline, CDR1 is LGHNA, CDR2 YNFKEQ. The CDR3 totals 15 residues. The germline V and J ends were trimmed by 8 bases and 0 bases, with 16 bases remaining between them. This CDR3 reads CASGLHGQLNTEAFF. For the CDR3, the DNA is TGTGCCAGCGGACTCCACGGACAGCTGAACACTGAAGCTTTCTTT.

This sequence joins TRBV2 and TRBJ2-7; TRBD1 might be the D (6 bases). V was pared by 7 bases and J by 3 bases, with 10 bases between. The length of the CDR3 is 12 residues. In germline, CDR1 is SNHLY, CDR2 FYNNEI. The CDR3, as DNA: TGTGCCAGCACCGGGGACAACTACGAGCAGTACTTC. Its translation: CASTGDNYEQYF.

This chain uses TRBV11-2 with TRBJ1-1; D possibly corresponds to TRBD1 (6 bases). Deletions cut 5 bases from V and 1 base from J, with 11 bases between. The CDR3 length is 14 residues. Germline lookup yields CDR1 SGHAT and CDR2 FQNNGV. CDR3: CASSLGQSNTEAFF. The CDR3 nucleotides read TGTGCCAGCAGCCTGGGACAATCGAACACTGAAGCTTTCTTT.